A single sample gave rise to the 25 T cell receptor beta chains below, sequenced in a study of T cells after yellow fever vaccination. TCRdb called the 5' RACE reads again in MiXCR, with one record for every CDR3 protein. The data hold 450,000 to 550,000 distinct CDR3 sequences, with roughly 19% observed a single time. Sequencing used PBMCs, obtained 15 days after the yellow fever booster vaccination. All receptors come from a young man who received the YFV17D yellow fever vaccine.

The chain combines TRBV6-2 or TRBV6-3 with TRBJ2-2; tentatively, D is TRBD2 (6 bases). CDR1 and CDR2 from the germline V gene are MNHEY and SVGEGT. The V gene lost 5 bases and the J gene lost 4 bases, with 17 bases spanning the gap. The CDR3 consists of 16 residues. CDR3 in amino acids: CASSQLVAVATGELFF. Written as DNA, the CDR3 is TGTGCCAGCAGTCAGCTGGTAGCGGTAGCCACCGGGGAGCTGTTTTTT.

The CDR3 nucleotides are TGCAGTGCTACCTCGGCGGGAGGGCTTCGAGATACGCAGTATTTT. Protein: CSATSAGGLRDTQYF. V usage is TRBV20-1 and J usage is TRBJ2-3; the match to TRBD2 covers 9 bases. The trim removed 4 bases at V and 5 bases at J, leaving 10 bases unmatched. Germline V gene data show CDR1 as DFQATT and CDR2 as SNEGSKA (reference sequence). The CDR3 runs to 15 residues.

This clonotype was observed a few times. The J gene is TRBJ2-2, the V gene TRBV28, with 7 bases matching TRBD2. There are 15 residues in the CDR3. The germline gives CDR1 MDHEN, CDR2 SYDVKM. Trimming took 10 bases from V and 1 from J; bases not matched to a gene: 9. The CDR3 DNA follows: TGTGCCATCCCGGGAGGTCGGGAGAACACCGGGGAGCTGTTTTTT. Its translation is CAIPGGRENTGELFF.

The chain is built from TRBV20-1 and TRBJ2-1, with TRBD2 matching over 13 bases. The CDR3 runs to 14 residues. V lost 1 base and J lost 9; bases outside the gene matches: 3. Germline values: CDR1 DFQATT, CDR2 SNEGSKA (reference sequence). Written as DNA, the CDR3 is TGCAGTGCTAGAGGGACTAGCGGGAGCGGTGAGCAGTTCTTC. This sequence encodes CSARGTSGSGEQFF.

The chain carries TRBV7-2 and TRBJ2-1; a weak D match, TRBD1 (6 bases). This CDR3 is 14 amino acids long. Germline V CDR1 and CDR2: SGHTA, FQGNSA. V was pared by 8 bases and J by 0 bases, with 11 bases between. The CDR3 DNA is TGTGCCAGCGGGGGCGGAGGCTCCTACAATGAGCAGTTCTTC. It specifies CASGGGGSYNEQFF.

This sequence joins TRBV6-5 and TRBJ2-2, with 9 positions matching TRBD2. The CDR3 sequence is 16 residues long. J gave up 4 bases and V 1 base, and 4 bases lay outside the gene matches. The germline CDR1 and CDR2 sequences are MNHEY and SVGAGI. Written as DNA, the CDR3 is TGTGCCAGCAGTTACTACCTAGCGGGAAGCACCGGGGAGCTGTTTTTT. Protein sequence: CASSYYLAGSTGELFF.

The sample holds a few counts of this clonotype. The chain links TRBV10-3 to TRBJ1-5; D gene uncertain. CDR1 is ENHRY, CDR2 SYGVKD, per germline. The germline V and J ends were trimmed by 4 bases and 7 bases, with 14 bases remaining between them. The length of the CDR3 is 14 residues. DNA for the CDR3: TGTGCCATCAGTGTAGGTAGGGTGGACCAGCCCCAGCATTTT. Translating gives CAISVGRVDQPQHF.

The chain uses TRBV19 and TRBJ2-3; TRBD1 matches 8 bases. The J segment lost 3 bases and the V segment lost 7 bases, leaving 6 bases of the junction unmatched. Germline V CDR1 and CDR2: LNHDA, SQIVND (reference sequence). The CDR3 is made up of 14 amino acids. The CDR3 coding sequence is TGTGCCAGTAATTCCGGGACAGGAACAGATACGCAGTATTTT. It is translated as CASNSGTGTDTQYF.

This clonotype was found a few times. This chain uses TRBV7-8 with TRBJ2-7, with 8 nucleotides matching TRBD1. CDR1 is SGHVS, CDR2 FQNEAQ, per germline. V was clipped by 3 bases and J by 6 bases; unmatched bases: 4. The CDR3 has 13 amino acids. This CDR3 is CASSFRQGSEQYF. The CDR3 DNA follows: TGTGCCAGCAGCTTTAGACAGGGGAGCGAGCAGTACTTC.

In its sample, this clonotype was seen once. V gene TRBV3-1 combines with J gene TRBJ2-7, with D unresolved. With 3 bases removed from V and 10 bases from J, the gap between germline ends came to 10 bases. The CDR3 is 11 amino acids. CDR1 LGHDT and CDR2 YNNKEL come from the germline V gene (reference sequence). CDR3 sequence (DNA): TGTGCCAGCAGCCAGGGCGCCGACCAGTACTTC. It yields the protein CASSQGADQYF.

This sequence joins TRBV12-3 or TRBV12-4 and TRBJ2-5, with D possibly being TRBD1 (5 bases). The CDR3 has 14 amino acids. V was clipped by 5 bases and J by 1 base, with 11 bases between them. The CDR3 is CASSRGPSQETQYF. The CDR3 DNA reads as TGTGCCAGCAGTAGGGGCCCGAGCCAAGAGACCCAGTACTTC.

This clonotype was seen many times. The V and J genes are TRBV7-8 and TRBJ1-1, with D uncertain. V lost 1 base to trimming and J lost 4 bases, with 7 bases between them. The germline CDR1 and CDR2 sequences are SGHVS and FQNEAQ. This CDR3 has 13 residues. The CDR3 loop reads CASSLGLGTEAFF. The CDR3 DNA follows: TGTGCCAGCAGCTTAGGCTTGGGCACTGAAGCTTTCTTT.

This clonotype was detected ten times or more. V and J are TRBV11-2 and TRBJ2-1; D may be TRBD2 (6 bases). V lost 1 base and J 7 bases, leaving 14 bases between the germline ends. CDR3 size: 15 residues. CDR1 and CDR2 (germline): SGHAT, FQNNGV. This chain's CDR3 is CASSLVDGSRNEQFF. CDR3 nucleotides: TGTGCCAGCAGCTTAGTTGACGGGAGCAGGAATGAGCAGTTCTTC.

The DNA for the CDR3 is TGTGCCAGCAGCTTAGTAGCAGCTGGGGCCAACGTCCTGACTTTC. Protein sequence: CASSLVAAGANVLTF. The genes are TRBV7-2 and TRBJ2-6; the D is unclear. The CDR3 is made up of 15 amino acids. CDR1 is SGHTA, CDR2 FQGNSA, per germline. Trimming pared 1 base from V and 2 bases from J, leaving 6 bases between.

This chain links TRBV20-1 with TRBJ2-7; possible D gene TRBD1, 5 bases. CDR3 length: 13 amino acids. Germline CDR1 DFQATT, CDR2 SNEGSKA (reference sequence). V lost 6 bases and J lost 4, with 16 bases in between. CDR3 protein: CSAEGRVTYEQYF. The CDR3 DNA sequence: TGCAGTGCCGAAGGCAGGGTAACTTACGAGCAGTACTTC.

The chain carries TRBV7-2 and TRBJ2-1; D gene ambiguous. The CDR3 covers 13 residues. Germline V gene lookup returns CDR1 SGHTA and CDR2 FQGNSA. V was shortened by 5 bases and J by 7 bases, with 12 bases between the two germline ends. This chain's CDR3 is CASSRPNRNEQFF. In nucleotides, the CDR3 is TGTGCCAGCAGCCGACCAAACCGAAATGAGCAGTTCTTC.

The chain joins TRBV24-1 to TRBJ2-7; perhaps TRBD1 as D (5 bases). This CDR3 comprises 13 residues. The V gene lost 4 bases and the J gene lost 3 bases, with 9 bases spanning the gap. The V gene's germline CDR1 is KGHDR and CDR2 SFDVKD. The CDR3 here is CATSEGRIYEQYF. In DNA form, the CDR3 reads TGTGCCACCAGTGAGGGGCGAATCTACGAGCAGTACTTC.

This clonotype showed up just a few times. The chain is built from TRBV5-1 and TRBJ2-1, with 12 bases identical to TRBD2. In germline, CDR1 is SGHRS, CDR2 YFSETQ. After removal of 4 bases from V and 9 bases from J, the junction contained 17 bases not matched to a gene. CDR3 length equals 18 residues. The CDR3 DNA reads TGCGCCAGCAGCCCTACCGCCCTAGCGGGAGGGCCCGGGGGTGAGCAGTTCTTC. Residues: CASSPTALAGGPGGEQFF.

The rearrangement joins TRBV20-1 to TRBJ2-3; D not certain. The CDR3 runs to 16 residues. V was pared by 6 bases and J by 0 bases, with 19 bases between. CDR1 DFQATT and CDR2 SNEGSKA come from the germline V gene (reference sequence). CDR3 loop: CSARPRSPTSTDTQYF. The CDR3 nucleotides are TGCAGTGCGAGACCGAGGAGTCCTACAAGCACAGATACGCAGTATTTT.

The CDR3 loop is CASSLPGGGYNEQFF. The CDR3 DNA reads TGCGCCAGCAGCTTGCCAGGGGGAGGTTACAATGAGCAGTTCTTC. The gene calls are TRBV5-1 and TRBJ2-1; weak D call: TRBD1 (7 bases). This CDR3 region has 15 residues. Per the germline V gene, CDR1 is SGHRS and CDR2 is YFSETQ. V dropped 1 base and J dropped 4 bases, with 12 bases sitting between them.

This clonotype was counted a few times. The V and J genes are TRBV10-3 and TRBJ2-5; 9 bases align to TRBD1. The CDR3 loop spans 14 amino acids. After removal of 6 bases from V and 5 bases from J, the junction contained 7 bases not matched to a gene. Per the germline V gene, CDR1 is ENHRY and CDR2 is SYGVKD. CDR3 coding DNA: TGTGCCATCAGCCGGGACAGGGAAGGGGAGACCCAGTACTTC. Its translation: CAISRDREGETQYF.

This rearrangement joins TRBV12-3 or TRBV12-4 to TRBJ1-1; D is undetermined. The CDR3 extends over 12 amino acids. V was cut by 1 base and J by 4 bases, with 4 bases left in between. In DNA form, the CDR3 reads TGTGCCAGCAGTTTAGTAACCACTGAAGCTTTCTTT. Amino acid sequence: CASSLVTTEAFF.

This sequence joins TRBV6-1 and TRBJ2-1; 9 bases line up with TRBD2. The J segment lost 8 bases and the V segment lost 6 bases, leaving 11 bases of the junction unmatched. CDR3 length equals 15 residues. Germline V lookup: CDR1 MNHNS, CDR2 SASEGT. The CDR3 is CASSLIAGETDEQFF. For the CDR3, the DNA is TGTGCCAGCAGCCTCATAGCGGGAGAAACGGATGAGCAGTTCTTC.

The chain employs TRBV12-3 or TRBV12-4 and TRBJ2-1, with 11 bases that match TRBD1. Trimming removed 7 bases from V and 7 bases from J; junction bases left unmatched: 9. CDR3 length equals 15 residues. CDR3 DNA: TGTGCCAGCATCATCGGACAGGGGGCGCTTAATGAGCAGTTCTTC. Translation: CASIIGQGALNEQFF.

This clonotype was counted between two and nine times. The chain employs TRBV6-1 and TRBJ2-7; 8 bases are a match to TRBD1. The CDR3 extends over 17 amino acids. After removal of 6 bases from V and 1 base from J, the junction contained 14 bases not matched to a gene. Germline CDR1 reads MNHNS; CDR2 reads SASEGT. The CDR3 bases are TGTGCCAGCAGCCTATCCTACAGGGGGAAAGGATCCTACGAGCAGTACTTC. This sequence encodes CASSLSYRGKGSYEQYF.